One and the same sample provided the 20 T cell receptor beta chains below, sequenced in a study of T cells in Graves' hyperthyroidism and ophthalmopathy. The source material, RNA transcripts, was used to amplify TCR beta CDR3 regions. The HTBI primer set drove a first-round RT-PCR of the TCR CDR3. In TCRdb, the multiplex PCR reads were re-called with MiXCR into one record per CDR3 protein. The data show roughly 740,000 distinct CDR3 sequences, about a sixth seen once. Input material: blood. These receptors were obtained from a man between 18 and 35 years old with Graves' hyperthyroidism.

In this sample, this clonotype turned up many times. The gene calls are TRBV20-1 and TRBJ2-3; D is ambiguous. Germline V lookup: CDR1 DFQATT, CDR2 SNEGSKA (reference sequence). The CDR3 totals 16 residues. Trimming removed 0 bases at V and 1 base at J, with 14 bases between. The CDR3 DNA reads as TGCAGTGCTAGAGATTCGAAGGCTGGAGGCACAGATACGCAGTATTTT. This gives the protein CSARDSKAGGTDTQYF.

This clonotype showed up just a few times. Since a much larger clone is just one base distant, this may be a read error. The V gene is TRBV30, the J gene TRBJ2-1; D unclear. The CDR3 is 14 amino acids. Germline V gene lookup returns CDR1 GTSNPN and CDR2 SVGIG (reference sequence). In DNA, the CDR3 is TGTGTCTGGAGTGTCGGGCGGCACGACAATGAGCAGTTCTTC. This gives the protein CVWSVGRHDNEQFF. The entire variable domain, with the rest obtained from reference TRBV30 and TRBJ2-1, is as follows: SQTIHQWPATLVQPVGSPLSLECTVEGTSNPNLYWYRQAAGRGLQLLFYSVGIGQISSEVPQNLSASRPQDRQFILSSKKLLLSDSGFYLCVWSVGRHDNEQFFGPGTRLTVL.

This clonotype showed up many times. The rearrangement links TRBV2 to TRBJ2-1; 7 bases align to TRBD1. This CDR3 has 13 amino acids. V lost 5 bases to trimming and J lost 10 bases; unmatched junction nucleotides: 8. Germline V lookup: CDR1 SNHLY, CDR2 FYNNEI. The chain's CDR3 is CASSSNRGGEQFF. The CDR3 DNA reads as TGTGCCAGCAGTTCCAACAGGGGCGGGGAGCAGTTCTTC.

On this clonotype itself: Here the CDR3 omits its conserved ending phenylalanine or tryptophan, so a read error is the likely source. The V call is TRBV6-9, the J call TRBJ2-3; the match to TRBD2 covers 8 bases. V was pared by 4 bases and J by 2 bases, with 8 bases of the junction left unmatched. Germline assignment: CDR1 MNHGY and CDR2 SVAAGI. The length of the CDR3 is 16 residues. DNA for the CDR3: TGTGCCAGCAGTTTAGCAGCGGGGGTACTCACAGATACGCAGTATCTT. Its protein product is CASSLAAGVLTDTQYL.

This clonotype was observed a few times. J is TRBJ2-5 and V is TRBV4-1; D possibly matches TRBD1 or TRBD2 (5 bases each). The CDR3 spans 16 residues. The V gene's germline CDR1 is MGHRA and CDR2 YSYEKL. V lost 2 bases to trimming and J lost 1 base, with 14 bases between them. This CDR3 reads CASSQTPGRIQETQYF. The CDR3 DNA is TGCGCCAGCAGCCAAACCCCGGGACGGATCCAAGAGACCCAGTACTTC.

A note on this clonotype: Since a much larger clone is just one base distant, this may be a read error. The V call is TRBV19, the J call TRBJ2-7; the D gene is possibly TRBD2 (7 bases). CDR1 and CDR2 from the germline V gene are LNHDA and SQIVND (reference sequence). The CDR3 extends over 16 amino acids. The CDR3 reads CVSRQADSYGGYEQYF. CDR3 in DNA: TGTGTCAGTAGACAAGCGGACAGCTACGGGGGGTACGAGCAGTACTTC.

This clonotype was observed a few times. V gene TRBV24-1 combines with J gene TRBJ2-1; 9 nucleotides align to TRBD2. Per the germline V gene, CDR1 is KGHDR and CDR2 is SFDVKD. The CDR3 loop spans 17 amino acids. Losses at the gene ends were 4 bases for V and 10 bases for J; bases not matched to a gene: 16. The CDR3 DNA reads TGTGCCACCAGTGACCGGGGAGGACTAGCGCGTGGGGGAGAGCAGTTCTTC. Protein product: CATSDRGGLARGGEQFF.

To note about this clonotype: Since a much larger clone is just one base distant, this may be a read error. V and J are TRBV6-9 and TRBJ1-3; D uncertain. This CDR3 has 14 residues. CDR1 and CDR2 (germline): MNHGY, SVAAGI. V was cut by 4 bases and J by 2 bases, with 9 bases left in between. The CDR3 protein is CASSFGVTGNTIYF. DNA of the CDR3: TGTGCCAGCAGTTTCGGGGTAACTGGAAACACCATATATTTT.

This clonotype was observed a few times. The genes are TRBV11-2 and TRBJ2-5, with no clear D. The CDR3 totals 12 residues. Germline CDR1 and CDR2: SGHAT and FQNNGV. The V and J ends lost 5 bases and 5 bases respectively, with 9 bases between them. CDR3 region: CASSAAQETQYF. CDR3 nucleotide sequence: TGTGCCAGCAGCGCGGCGCAGGAGACCCAGTACTTC. Combining the CDR3 with reference TRBV11-2 and TRBJ2-5 gives the whole variable domain EAGVAQSPRYKIIEKRQSVAFWCNPISGHATLYWYQQILGQGPKLLIQFQNNGVVDDSQLPKDRFSAERLKGVDSTLKIQPAKLEDSAVYLCASSAAQETQYFGPGTRLLVL.

This clonotype was detected a few times. The CDR3 sequence: CAWSSTGQETQYF. CDR3 in DNA: TGTGCCTGGAGTTCGACGGGTCAAGAGACCCAGTACTTC. The V gene is TRBV30, the J gene TRBJ2-5, with D unclear. Germline CDR1 GTSNPN, CDR2 SVGIG (reference sequence). Trimming removed 2 bases from V and 2 bases from J, with 9 bases in between. This CDR3 spans 13 amino acids.

This chain uses TRBV15 with TRBJ2-2; D not resolved. The CDR3 extends over 14 amino acids. V dropped 0 bases and J dropped 3 bases, with 5 bases sitting between them. CDR1 is LNHNV and CDR2 is YYDKDF in the germline V gene (reference sequence). The CDR3 nucleotides are TGTGCCACCAGCAGAGATCAGTACACCGGGGAGCTGTTTTTT. This gives the protein CATSRDQYTGELFF.

This clonotype was counted many times. The chain joins TRBV12-3 or TRBV12-4 to TRBJ1-1; no definite D call. The V and J ends lost 3 bases and 0 bases respectively, with 8 bases between them. The CDR3 totals 14 residues. DNA for the CDR3: TGTGCCAGCAGTTTCCGGGGAATGAACACTGAAGCTTTCTTT. Residues: CASSFRGMNTEAFF.

This clonotype has just a few counts. The chain combines TRBV12-3 or TRBV12-4 with TRBJ1-1; TRBD1 is a possible D gene (5 bases). Trimming removed 5 bases from V and 4 bases from J, with 11 bases in between. The CDR3 extends over 13 amino acids. CDR3 residues: CASSQDSVTEAFF. Here the CDR3 DNA reads TGTGCCAGCAGTCAAGACAGTGTCACTGAAGCTTTCTTT.

This clonotype was seen many times. This chain connects TRBV5-5 to TRBJ1-1, with TRBD1 matching over 7 bases. CDR1 and CDR2 (germline): SGHKS, YYEKEE (reference sequence). The CDR3 has 14 amino acids. J was trimmed by 2 bases and V by 4 bases; bases with no gene match: 5. The CDR3 bases are TGTGCCAGCAGCAAAGGACAGGTTAACACTGAAGCTTTCTTT. Translation: CASSKGQVNTEAFF.

This clonotype was detected many times. J is TRBJ2-3 and V is TRBV3-1; D ambiguous. CDR3 length equals 17 residues. Germline V lookup: CDR1 LGHDT, CDR2 YNNKEL (reference sequence). V was pared by 0 bases and J by 5 bases, with 18 bases between. The chain's CDR3 is CASSQDYTIENGDTQYF. The CDR3 DNA reads TGTGCCAGCAGCCAAGATTATACTATCGAAAACGGAGATACGCAGTATTTT.

This clonotype was seen a handful of times. The chain is built from TRBV7-9 and TRBJ2-1, with D maybe TRBD1 (6 bases). CDR3 length equals 17 residues. The germline CDR1 and CDR2 sequences are SEHNR and FQNEAQ (reference sequence). V lost 0 bases, J lost 7 bases, and 19 bases lay in between. The CDR3 here is CASSLAPGQGPRNEQFF. CDR3 DNA: TGTGCCAGCAGCTTAGCCCCGGGACAAGGACCGCGGAATGAGCAGTTCTTC.

The chain combines TRBV7-2 with TRBJ2-7; maybe TRBD1 (6 bases). The CDR3 consists of 17 residues. Germline CDR1 reads SGHTA; CDR2 reads FQGNSA. Trimming removed 4 bases at V and 2 bases at J, with 21 bases between. CDR3 bases: TGTGCCAGCAGCTGGGGATCCGGGACACCTACCGCCTACGAGCAGTACTTC. Encoded protein: CASSWGSGTPTAYEQYF.

The chain is built from TRBV11-2 and TRBJ1-1; possibly TRBD1 for D (5 bases). The V gene's germline CDR1 is SGHAT and CDR2 FQNNGV. The CDR3 has 18 residues. V lost 1 base to trimming and J lost 2 bases, with 20 bases between them. The DNA of the CDR3 is TGTGCCAGCAGCTTAGTGAATTGGGACCGGAAACGAAACACTGAAGCTTTCTTT. The encoded protein is CASSLVNWDRKRNTEAFF. Supplemented by reference TRBV11-2 and TRBJ1-1, the full variable domain reads EAGVAQSPRYKIIEKRQSVAFWCNPISGHATLYWYQQILGQGPKLLIQFQNNGVVDDSQLPKDRFSAERLKGVDSTLKIQPAKLEDSAVYLCASSLVNWDRKRNTEAFFGQGTRLTVV.

This clonotype has at least ten counts. The chain joins TRBV18 to TRBJ2-3, with no clear D. The CDR3 is 14 residues long. Germline V gene data show CDR1 as KGHSH and CDR2 as LQKENI. V lost 6 bases, J lost 1 base, and 11 bases lay in between. CDR3 nucleotides: TGTGCCAGCTCCCCCGGTGGGGGCACAGATACGCAGTATTTT. Protein: CASSPGGGTDTQYF.

The table lists this clonotype with many counts. V is TRBV11-3 and J is TRBJ2-1; D might be TRBD1 (5 bases). Germline V gene data show CDR1 as SGHNT and CDR2 as YENEEA. This CDR3 comprises 13 residues. V was trimmed by 0 bases and J by 9 bases, leaving 9 bases between them. This chain's CDR3 is CASSLEPRAEQFF. The CDR3 DNA follows: TGTGCCAGCAGCTTAGAACCCAGGGCTGAGCAGTTCTTC. The variable domain in full, completed from reference TRBV11-3 and TRBJ2-1, reads EAGVVQSPRYKIIEKKQPVAFWCNPISGHNTLYWYLQNLGQGPELLIRYENEEAVDDSQLPKDRFSAERLKGVDSTLKIQPAELGDSAVYLCASSLEPRAEQFFGPGTRLTVL.